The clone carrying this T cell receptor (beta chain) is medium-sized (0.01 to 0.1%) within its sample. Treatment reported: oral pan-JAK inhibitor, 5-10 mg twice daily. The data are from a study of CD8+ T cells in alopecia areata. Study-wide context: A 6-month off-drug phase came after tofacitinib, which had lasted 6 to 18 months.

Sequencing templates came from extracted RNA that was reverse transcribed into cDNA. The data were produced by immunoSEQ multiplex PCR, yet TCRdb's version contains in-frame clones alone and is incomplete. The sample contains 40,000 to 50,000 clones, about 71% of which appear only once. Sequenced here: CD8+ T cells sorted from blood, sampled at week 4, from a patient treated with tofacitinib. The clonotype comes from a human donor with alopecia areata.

CDR3 nucleotide sequence: TGTGCCAGCAGCTTCGGGACAGCTAATGAAGCTTTCTTT. This codes for CASSFGTANEAFF. The V gene is TRBV11-2, the J gene TRBJ1-1; 7 positions match TRBD1. The V and J ends lost 3 bases and 7 bases, in that order; junction bases with no gene match: 5. In germline, CDR1 is SGHAT, CDR2 FQNNGV. This CDR3 is 13 amino acids long.